This T cell receptor (beta chain) came from a study of blood T cell repertoires in COVID-19 (dated by TCRdb to 2018 to 2021). Background for the entire study: Samples covering the acute and convalescent phases of COVID-19 were provided by collaborators in the United States, Italy and Spain. The prospective study material was composed of cDNA or gDNA derived from T cells, B-cell-depleted T cells, or PBMCs. Deeply sampled blood TCRbeta repertoires from subjects exposed to, actively infected with, or recovered from COVID-19 were included in the dataset. The repertoires were released in a freely available public database intended as a resource for research on the immune response to SARS-CoV-2. Samples were obtained from the ongoing ImmuneRACE study (first 160 participants) and from over 1,000 subjects provided by 6 global collaborators. The sample metadata nearly always contained a de-identified subject ID, COVID-19 status, age in years and sex. HLA class I and class II types, where available, came from metadata supplied by the sample provider rather than from assay-based typing. What the authors observed across the whole study: The amount of clinical and demographic metadata varied by source and participant and was provided uncurated.

Its CDR3 holds 18 amino acids, cysteine through phenylalanine. Solely the CDR3 DNA is kept, with 54 bases framed from the first base. Trimming takes 2 bases off V and 7 bases off J; junction bases not matched to a gene: 18. CDR1 and CDR2, per the germline V gene, are SGDLS and YYNGEE. Whole blood was collected in K2EDTA tubes by collaborating institutions according to the institutions' own protocols. Collaborator samples were shipped for TCRbeta analysis as frozen whole blood, isolated PBMCs, or DNA extracted from either sample type. Points on this clone: Its recognized antigen is unknown. Base-call qualities are not available, and no considerably larger clone is one nucleotide away.

The immunoSEQ Assay, a bias-controlled multiplex PCR, was used to amplify TCRbeta CDR3 regions from genomic DNA. Regarding the original processing steps: Within the assay, amplification of reference gene primers was used to estimate how many nucleated cells each sample contained. To quantify the absolute abundance of each unique TCRbeta CDR3 rearrangement, sequence reads were collapsed and filtered. For each sample, productive Simpson clonality was calculated as the square root of Simpson's diversity index across productive rearrangements. TCRdb limited this immuneACCESS table to in-frame rearrangements with V and J called. A share of clones is missing; checked studies link under half to unresolved V genes, and the rest is unexplained. The D gene and trimming were derived from the DNA, and the V and J assignments and clone size from that table. The sample records 80,000 to 90,000 clones, under 90% of which are singletons. The top ten hold 13% to 15% of the sample.

The clonotype originates from a woman in her 70s with acute or convalescent COVID-19. The sequenced sample consisted of peripheral blood. Recombination connected TRBV9 to TRBJ2-1, and 7 bases in between align with TRBD1. The nucleotide sequence is given as TGTGCCAGCAGCGTTGGACAGGTTGGAGGTACACGTTGGAATGAGCAGTTCTTC. This translates into CASSVGQVGGTRWNEQFF. The CDR3 plus the reference TRBV9 and TRBJ2-1 genes for the other parts give the full variable domain: DSGVTQTPKHLITATGQRVTLRCSPRSGDLSVYWYQQSLDQGLQFLIQYYNGEERAKGNILERFSAQQFPDLHSELNLSSLELGDSALYFCASSVGQVGGTRWNEQFFGPGTRLTVL.